This entry lists 27 T cell receptor beta chains sequenced from one sample in a study of cytotoxic CD8 clonotypes in ibrutinib-treated CLL. Assay used: immunoSEQ multiplex PCR; TCRdb lists only in-frame clones, some missing. The repertoire includes 57,000 or so clones, roughly 58% of them detected once, and 20% to 30% sits in the top ten. The sequencing used PBMCs, collected at disease progression, from a patient treated with ibrutinib. The receptors were gathered from a human donor with chronic lymphocytic leukemia.

In its sample, this clone was seen a few times. This sequence joins TRBV14 and TRBJ1-1; no clear D gene. The CDR3 consists of 13 residues. CDR1 is SGHDN and CDR2 is FVKESK in the germline V gene. V was pared by 5 bases and J by 0 bases, with 7 bases between. The chain's CDR3 is CASSYIMNTEAFF. Written as DNA, the CDR3 is TGTGCCAGCAGCTATATAATGAACACTGAAGCTTTCTTT.

V and J are TRBV7-8 and TRBJ2-7; D might be TRBD1 (6 bases). Trimming cost V 2 bases and J 5 bases, with 13 bases left between them. Germline V CDR1 and CDR2: SGHVS, FQNEAQ. The CDR3 has 14 amino acids. The CDR3 nucleotides read TGTGCCAGCAGCTTACGCTTACAGGGCCACGAGCAGTACTTC. This encodes CASSLRLQGHEQYF.

CDR3 sequence: CATSTGGSGRHYNEQFF. DNA of the CDR3: TGTGCCACGTCGACAGGGGGAAGCGGGAGGCATTACAATGAGCAGTTCTTC. The chain is built from TRBV28 and TRBJ2-1; perhaps D is TRBD1 or TRBD2 (9 bases each). The CDR3 runs 17 residues. Looked up from germline, CDR1 is MDHEN and CDR2 is SYDVKM. The germline V and J ends were trimmed by 10 bases and 4 bases, with 26 bases remaining between them.

This clone was detected only a few times. This rearrangement joins TRBV4-1 to TRBJ1-4, with unresolved D. This CDR3 is built from 16 residues. Germline V gene data show CDR1 as MGHRA and CDR2 as YSYEKL. V was shortened by 1 base and J by 8 bases, with 17 bases between the two germline ends. The CDR3 is CASSQVSVEGGEKLFF. The CDR3 nucleotides are TGCGCCAGCAGCCAAGTCTCAGTTGAAGGAGGCGAAAAACTGTTTTTT.

The rearrangement joins TRBV29-1 to TRBJ2-3; D is unclear. CDR3 length: 13 residues. CDR1 and CDR2 from the germline V gene are SQVTM and ANQGSEA. The V end was cut by 4 bases, the J end by 3 bases, with 11 bases between. The CDR3, as DNA: TGCAGCGTTGGAATAGAAATGACAGATACGCAGTATTTT. It is translated as CSVGIEMTDTQYF.

The CDR3 region is CASSHPTVAGSTDTQYF. DNA for the CDR3: TGCGCCAGCAGCCACCCTACGGTAGCGGGAAGCACAGATACGCAGTATTTT. The chain links TRBV4-1 to TRBJ2-3, with 8 nucleotides matching TRBD2. V shed 3 bases and J 0 bases; nucleotides not matched to a gene: 8. The CDR3 spans 17 residues. The germline CDR1 and CDR2 sequences are MGHRA and YSYEKL.

The rearrangement joins TRBV7-8 to TRBJ1-1; perhaps TRBD1 as D (5 bases). CDR3 length: 12 amino acids. V shed 4 bases and J shed 8 bases, with 11 bases lying between them. Germline V gene data show CDR1 as SGHVS and CDR2 as FQNEAQ. CDR3 nucleotide sequence: TGTGCCAGCAGCTCAGTGGGGCGGGAAGCTTTCTTT. Translation: CASSSVGREAFF.

V is TRBV9 and J is TRBJ2-3, with no clear D. The CDR3 is 13 amino acids. Trimming took 4 bases from V and 3 from J, leaving 9 bases between them. Germline CDR1 and CDR2: SGDLS and YYNGEE. Here the CDR3 reads CASSPIWTDTQYF. The DNA of the CDR3 is TGTGCCAGCAGCCCTATCTGGACAGATACGCAGTATTTT.

This rearrangement joins TRBV7-2 to TRBJ1-5; no reliable D call. Germline V gives CDR1 SGHTA, CDR2 FQGNSA. CDR3 size: 16 residues. V was pared by 4 bases and J by 2 bases, with 15 bases between. The CDR3 bases are TGTGCCAGCAGCTCCCAGGCAGTTCGAGGCAATCAGCCCCAGCATTTT. It yields the protein CASSSQAVRGNQPQHF. The variable domain in full, completed from reference TRBV7-2 and TRBJ1-5, reads GAGVSQSPSNKVTEKGKDVELRCDPISGHTALYWYRQSLGQGLEFLIYFQGNSAPDKSGLPSDRFSAERTGGSVSTLTIQRTQQEDSAVYLCASSSQAVRGNQPQHFGDGTRLSIL.

Many counts were recorded for this clone. Mismatch with germline at one junction end may stem from a read error. This chain connects TRBV7-2 to TRBJ2-1; no clear D. Germline V CDR1 and CDR2: SGHTA, FQGNSA. The CDR3 has 16 amino acids. CDR3 coding DNA: TGTGCCAGCAGCTTCACGGCCGGCCCCCCCACAAAGGGTCTTCTCTTC. Translating gives CASSFTAGPPTKGLLF.

The chain couples TRBV2 to TRBJ1-1, with D possibly TRBD1 on 6 matching bases. Trimming shortened V by 5 bases and J by 10 bases, and 14 bases separated the two germline ends. CDR1 is SNHLY and CDR2 is FYNNEI in the germline V gene. The CDR3 has 12 residues. The CDR3 DNA sequence: TGTGCCAGCAGTTACAGGGCAAGTTCAGCTTTCTTT. It specifies CASSYRASSAFF. Combining the CDR3 with reference TRBV2 and TRBJ1-1 gives the whole variable domain EPEVTQTPSHQVTQMGQEVILRCVPISNHLYFYWYRQILGQKVEFLVSFYNNEISEKSEIFDDQFSVERPDGSNFTLKIRSTKLEDSAMYFCASSYRASSAFFGQGTRLTVV.

Here the CDR3 reads CAWTSGRRDTQYF. CDR3 in DNA: TGTGCCTGGACTAGCGGGAGGAGGGATACGCAGTATTTT. The gene calls are TRBV30 and TRBJ2-3; 11 nucleotides agree with TRBD2. CDR3 length equals 13 residues. Losses at the gene ends were 4 bases for V and 6 bases for J; bases not matched to a gene: 3. Germline values: CDR1 GTSNPN, CDR2 SVGIG (reference sequence).

The chain links TRBV25-1 to TRBJ1-2; D may be TRBD1 (6 bases). Germline CDR1 and CDR2: MGHDK and SYGVNS. Trimming shortened V by 4 bases and J by 3 bases, and 9 bases separated the two germline ends. The CDR3 length is 13 residues. DNA of the CDR3: TGTGCCAGCAGTGTTCCAGGGGACTATGGCTACACCTTC. This translates into CASSVPGDYGYTF.

The chain carries TRBV28 and TRBJ1-4; tentatively, D is TRBD1 (6 bases). The V gene's germline CDR1 is MDHEN and CDR2 SYDVKM. V shed 3 bases and J shed 8 bases, with 16 bases lying between them. The CDR3 runs to 15 residues. In DNA, the CDR3 is TGTGCCAGCAGTTTCCCGCAGGGGCGCAGGGAAAAACTGTTTTTT. Protein sequence: CASSFPQGRREKLFF.

This sequence joins TRBV5-6 and TRBJ1-6; perhaps TRBD1 as D (6 bases). Germline values: CDR1 SGHDT, CDR2 YYEEEE. This CDR3 contains 13 residues. V lost 3 bases to trimming and J lost 5 bases, with 6 bases between them. The CDR3 spells CASSYRDNSPLHF. CDR3 nucleotides: TGTGCCAGCAGCTACAGGGATAATTCACCCCTCCACTTT.

This clone occurred a few times. This rearrangement joins TRBV6-5 to TRBJ2-7; 10 nucleotides agree with TRBD1. V shed 6 bases, J shed 3 bases, and the junction held 2 bases outside the gene matches. Germline V gene data show CDR1 as MNHEY and CDR2 as SVGAGI. CDR3 length equals 13 residues. The CDR3 loop is CASSRDRGYEQYF. For the CDR3, the DNA is TGTGCCAGCAGCCGGGACAGGGGCTACGAGCAGTACTTC.

This CDR3 reads CAWSIGLGTNQPQHF. CDR3 sequence (DNA): TGTGCCTGGAGTATAGGGTTGGGTACCAATCAGCCCCAGCATTTT. This chain joins TRBV30 and TRBJ1-5, with D unresolved. The CDR3 spans 15 residues. The germline V gene encodes CDR1 GTSNPN and CDR2 SVGIG (reference sequence). Trimming cost V 2 bases and J 3 bases, with 14 bases left between them.

The chain employs TRBV9 and TRBJ2-3; D unclear. Germline CDR1 is SGDLS and CDR2 is YYNGEE. The CDR3 sequence is 14 residues long. Trimming removed 0 bases at V and 0 bases at J, with 5 bases between. The CDR3 reads CASSVAASTDTQYF. CDR3 sequence (DNA): TGTGCCAGCAGCGTAGCTGCTAGCACAGATACGCAGTATTTT.

This clone showed up many times. The chain joins TRBV7-2 to TRBJ2-7; 8 bases are shared with TRBD2. Trimming cost V 3 bases and J 0 bases; bases outside gene matches: 4. CDR3 length equals 15 residues. Germline CDR1 SGHTA, CDR2 FQGNSA. The CDR3, as DNA: TGTGCCAGCAGCTTTACGGGACTAGTCTCCTACGAGCAGTACTTC. Protein sequence: CASSFTGLVSYEQYF.

Only one count was recorded for this clone. The rearrangement joins TRBV7-2 to TRBJ2-7; TRBD1 matches 7 bases. After removal of 0 bases from V and 2 bases from J, the junction contained 4 bases not matched to a gene. Germline V gene sequence: CDR1 SGHTA, CDR2 FQGNSA. The CDR3 runs 15 residues. CDR3 in DNA: TGTGCCAGCAGCTTAGCCGGGACAGCCGCCTACGAGCAGTACTTC. Its translation is CASSLAGTAAYEQYF.

V and J are TRBV12-5 and TRBJ2-7; perhaps D is TRBD1 or TRBD2 (5 bases each). The CDR3 has 17 amino acids. V shed 2 bases and J shed 2 bases, with 19 bases lying between them. Looked up from germline, CDR1 is LGHNT and CDR2 is FRNRAP. This chain's CDR3 is CASGLTYGASQAYEQYF. The CDR3 region has the DNA TGTGCTAGTGGTTTGACCTACGGGGCTAGCCAAGCCTACGAGCAGTACTTC.

The CDR3 loop is CASSFDHEQYF. CDR3 nucleotide sequence: TGTGCCAGCAGCTTCGACCACGAGCAGTACTTC. J is TRBJ2-7 and V is TRBV7-8; D remains ambiguous. The CDR3 loop spans 11 amino acids. Per germline, CDR1 SGHVS and CDR2 FQNEAQ. Trimming pared 3 bases from V and 5 bases from J, leaving 5 bases between.

The rearrangement uses TRBV10-3 and TRBJ2-1; 12 nucleotides agree with TRBD2. There are 15 residues in the CDR3. J was trimmed by 5 bases and V by 6 bases; bases with no gene match: 5. CDR1 and CDR2 from the germline V gene are ENHRY and SYGVKD. The CDR3 here is CAIRGLAGWDNEQFF. In nucleotides, the CDR3 is TGTGCCATCAGAGGACTAGCGGGATGGGACAATGAGCAGTTCTTC.

The chain is built from TRBV15 and TRBJ1-4; D is ambiguous. Trimming pared 0 bases from V and 7 bases from J, leaving 3 bases between. The CDR3 length is 12 residues. The germline gives CDR1 LNHNV, CDR2 YYDKDF (reference sequence). DNA of the CDR3: TGTGCCACCAGCAGAGAGGGTGAAAAACTGTTTTTT. Translating gives CATSREGEKLFF.

The chain is built from TRBV6-1 and TRBJ2-7, with D uncertain. This CDR3 region has 15 residues. With 6 bases removed from V and 0 bases from J, the gap between germline ends came to 15 bases. Germline V gives CDR1 MNHNS, CDR2 SASEGT. DNA for the CDR3: TGTGCCAGCAGGGACCGCGGTGGTGCCTCCTACGAGCAGTACTTC. It encodes CASRDRGGASYEQYF.

This clone was counted a few times. The genes are TRBV5-1 and TRBJ2-7; D call uncertain. Deletions cut 0 bases from V and 3 bases from J, with 10 bases between. Germline V gives CDR1 SGHRS, CDR2 YFSETQ. The CDR3 is 14 residues long. In DNA, the CDR3 is TGCGCCAGCAGCTTGGGTTGGGAAAGCTACGAGCAGTACTTC. It translates to CASSLGWESYEQYF.

This sequence joins TRBV28 and TRBJ1-3, with 7 bases fitting TRBD1. V was clipped by 6 bases and J by 0 bases; unmatched bases: 8. The CDR3 runs 16 residues. Germline CDR1 is MDHEN and CDR2 is SYDVKM. This CDR3 reads CASRPTGPYSGNTIYF. The CDR3 nucleotides read TGTGCCAGCAGGCCGACAGGGCCCTACTCTGGAAACACCATATATTTT. Based on the CDR3 plus reference TRBV28 and TRBJ1-3, the full variable domain is DVKVTQSSRYLVKRTGEKVFLECVQDMDHENMFWYRQDPGLGLRLIYFSYDVKMKEKGDIPEGYSVSREKKERFSLILESASTNQTSMYLCASRPTGPYSGNTIYFGEGSWLTVV.